The 15 T cell receptor beta chains in this list originate from one sample, sequenced in a study of cytomegalovirus exposure and HLA in healthy donors. The PCR contained 60 Vbeta and 13 Jbeta primers. Here immunoSEQ multiplex PCR was the method, and the copy in TCRdb shows in-frame clones only, minus some. The profile shows about 180,000 clones, around 80% of them singletons. Sequences were obtained from PBMCs. The receptors shown here come from a man between 40 and 49 years old in good health and CMV-seronegative.

This clone has only a few counts. The chain carries TRBV4-1 and TRBJ2-1; maybe TRBD1 (5 bases). V lost 4 bases and J lost 5, with 18 bases in between. The CDR3 covers 16 residues. Germline CDR1 reads MGHRA; CDR2 reads YSYEKL. The CDR3 sequence is CASSRETFDRNNEQFF. The CDR3 DNA sequence: TGCGCCAGCAGCCGAGAAACTTTCGACAGAAACAATGAGCAGTTCTTC.

The chain joins TRBV7-2 to TRBJ1-6; a possible D gene is TRBD1 (6 bases). The CDR3 runs to 16 residues. Germline CDR1 and CDR2: SGHTA and FQGNSA. V gave up 1 base and J gave up 7 bases, with 14 bases separating them. The CDR3 protein is CASSLGGGHFNSPLHF. Written as DNA, the CDR3 is TGTGCCAGCAGCTTAGGCGGGGGACACTTCAATTCACCCCTCCACTTT. The variable domain in full, with the rest retrieved from reference TRBV7-2 and TRBJ1-6, is GAGVSQSPSNKVTEKGKDVELRCDPISGHTALYWYRQSLGQGLEFLIYFQGNSAPDKSGLPSDRFSAERTGGSVSTLTIQRTQQEDSAVYLCASSLGGGHFNSPLHFGNGTRLTVT.

The chain is built from TRBV19 and TRBJ1-2; D possibly corresponds to TRBD1 (5 bases). V dropped 3 bases and J dropped 1 base, with 15 bases sitting between them. The CDR3 is made up of 16 amino acids. Germline V gene lookup returns CDR1 LNHDA and CDR2 SQIVND (reference sequence). The CDR3 sequence: CASSIQGPILNYGYTF. The CDR3 DNA sequence: TGTGCCAGTAGTATCCAGGGCCCCATCCTTAACTATGGCTACACCTTC.

This chain links TRBV19 with TRBJ2-1, with 9 positions matching TRBD2. Germline CDR1 is LNHDA and CDR2 is SQIVND (reference sequence). The CDR3 is made up of 14 amino acids. V lost 4 bases, J lost 9 bases, and 7 bases stayed unmatched. The CDR3 DNA is TGTGCCAGTAGTAACGGCGGGGGGGCCCTTGAGCAGTTCTTC. As protein: CASSNGGGALEQFF.

The chain has TRBV5-1 and TRBJ2-6; 10 nucleotides match TRBD1. With 3 bases clipped from V and 0 bases from J, the junction kept 9 bases outside the gene matches. Germline assignment: CDR1 SGHRS and CDR2 YFSETQ. This CDR3 comprises 19 residues. This chain's CDR3 is CASSSRPGTGVSGANVLTF. CDR3 DNA sequence: TGCGCCAGCAGCTCCCGCCCCGGGACAGGGGTCTCTGGGGCCAACGTCCTGACTTTC.

As DNA, the CDR3 is TGTGCCAGCAGTTTGAGCCAGGGGACCTACGAGCAGTACTTC. The encoded protein is CASSLSQGTYEQYF. The chain couples TRBV27 to TRBJ2-7; D is possibly TRBD1 (6 bases). This CDR3 is 14 amino acids long. Between the trimmed V and J ends, which lost 3 bases and 2 bases, there was a span of 11 bases. Germline CDR1 reads MNHEY; CDR2 reads SMNVEV (reference sequence).

The V gene is TRBV9, the J gene TRBJ2-2, with D uncertain. The ends were cut back, 6 bases at V and 5 bases at J, with 8 bases in the middle. This CDR3 region has 12 residues. Per the germline V gene, CDR1 is SGDLS and CDR2 is YYNGEE. DNA for the CDR3: TGTGCCAGCACGCGAAGTACCGGGGAGCTGTTTTTT. It codes for CASTRSTGELFF.

The CDR3 sequence is CASSQFAGEAFF. In DNA form, the CDR3 reads TGTGCCAGCAGCCAGTTCGCGGGAGAAGCTTTCTTT. The chain joins TRBV7-6 to TRBJ1-1, with D hard to call. Trimming took off 5 bases at V and 8 bases at J, with 12 bases between the two ends. This CDR3 is 12 amino acids long. CDR1 is SGHVS, CDR2 FNYEAQ, per germline.

The V and J genes are TRBV9 and TRBJ1-3, with TRBD1 as a possible D gene (5 bases). The CDR3 consists of 14 residues. Trimming removed 5 bases from V and 9 bases from J, with 18 bases in between. Germline V gene data show CDR1 as SGDLS and CDR2 as YYNGEE. CDR3 amino acids: CASSAGRQGGTIYF. The CDR3 coding sequence is TGTGCCAGCAGTGCGGGACGGCAGGGTGGCACCATATATTTT.

The chain links TRBV7-9 to TRBJ1-5, with TRBD1 identical over 8 bases. The CDR3 loop spans 15 amino acids. Per the germline V gene, CDR1 is SEHNR and CDR2 is FQNEAQ (reference sequence). V trimming: 4 bases; J trimming: 0 bases; junction bases outside the gene matches: 2. DNA of the CDR3: TGTGCCAGCAGCTCGACAGGGGTTAGCAATCAGCCCCAGCATTTT. It yields the protein CASSSTGVSNQPQHF. The full variable domain, with the rest looked up from reference TRBV7-9 and TRBJ1-5, is DTGVSQNPRHKITKRGQNVTFRCDPISEHNRLYWYRQTLGQGPEFLTYFQNEAQLEKSRLLSDRFSAERPKGSFSTLEIQRTEQGDSAMYLCASSSTGVSNQPQHFGDGTRLSIL.

This clone came up a few times. This chain joins TRBV13 and TRBJ1-2; possible D gene TRBD1, 5 bases. CDR3 length: 15 residues. V was shortened by 4 bases and J by 8 bases, with 20 bases between the two germline ends. CDR1 and CDR2 from the germline V gene are PRHDT and FYEKMQ (reference sequence). The CDR3 sequence is CASSSYRPASRGYTF. Here the CDR3 DNA reads TGTGCCAGCAGCTCCTACAGGCCCGCTTCGAGAGGCTACACCTTC.

This chain links TRBV27 with TRBJ2-7, with D possibly matching TRBD1 (5 bases). V dropped 4 bases and J dropped 4 bases, with 11 bases sitting between them. This CDR3 has 13 amino acids. Germline CDR1 and CDR2: MNHEY and SMNVEV (reference sequence). CDR3 DNA sequence: TGTGCCAGCAGTTGGGGCACCAGGTACGAGCAGTACTTC. It specifies CASSWGTRYEQYF.

CDR3 coding DNA: TGCGCCAGCAGCTTAGCGACAGGGGCCTTATTTCCCTACGAGCAGTACTTC. This encodes CASSLATGALFPYEQYF. The chain has TRBV5-1 and TRBJ2-7, with 8 bases lining up with TRBD1. Unmatched junction bases numbered 12, after V lost 2 bases and J lost 2 bases. Germline V CDR1 and CDR2: SGHRS, YFSETQ. This CDR3 is 17 amino acids long.

The chain has TRBV5-4 and TRBJ1-2; the D is unclear. The CDR3 contains 14 residues. The ends were cut back, 1 base at V and 2 bases at J, with 9 bases in the middle. CDR1 is SGHNT and CDR2 is YYREEE in the germline V gene (reference sequence). The DNA of the CDR3 is TGTGCCAGCAGCTTGACGGCGGCCAACTATGGCTACACCTTC. Protein: CASSLTAANYGYTF.

The chain combines TRBV30 with TRBJ2-7, with TRBD2 matching 8 bases. The CDR3 loop spans 13 amino acids. The germline V gene encodes CDR1 GTSNPN and CDR2 SVGIG (reference sequence). Trimming took 5 bases from V and 5 from J; bases not matched to a gene: 8. The CDR3 region is CAWQRLAWNEQYF. As DNA, the CDR3 is TGTGCCTGGCAACGACTAGCGTGGAACGAGCAGTACTTC.